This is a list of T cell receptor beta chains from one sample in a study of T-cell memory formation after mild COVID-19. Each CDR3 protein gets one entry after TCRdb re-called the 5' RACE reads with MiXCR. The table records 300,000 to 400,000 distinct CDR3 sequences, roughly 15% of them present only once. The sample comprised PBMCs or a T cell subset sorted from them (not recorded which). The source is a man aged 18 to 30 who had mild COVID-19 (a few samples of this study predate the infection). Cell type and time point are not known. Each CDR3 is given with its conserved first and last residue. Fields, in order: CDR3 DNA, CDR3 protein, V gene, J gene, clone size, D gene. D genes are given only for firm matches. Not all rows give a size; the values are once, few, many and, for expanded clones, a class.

DNA: TGTGCCACCAGTGATTCGGGACTAGCGGACAATGAGCAGTTCTTC
CDR3: CATSDSGLADNEQFF
V: TRBV24-1
J: TRBJ2-1
size: many
D: TRBD2

DNA: TGCGCCAGCAGCCAAGATGGGAGGGGGGCCCAAGAGACCCAGTACTTC
CDR3: CASSQDGRGAQETQYF
V: TRBV4-1
J: TRBJ2-5
size: many
D: .

DNA: TGTGCCAGCAGCTTACTCAGGGGCTCGCGCAATCAGCCCCAGCATTTT
CDR3: CASSLLRGSRNQPQHF
V: TRBV7-8
J: TRBJ1-5
size: .
D: .

DNA: TGTGCCAGCACCCCGCGGGGAGGGGGCACTGAAGCTTTCTTT
CDR3: CASTPRGGGTEAFF
V: TRBV7-2
J: TRBJ1-1
size: .
D: .

DNA: TGCGCCAGCAGCCAAGGCCAGACACCAGGCGGTCAGCCCCAGCATTTT
CDR3: CASSQGQTPGGQPQHF
V: TRBV4-1
J: TRBJ1-5
size: .
D: .

DNA: TGCGCCAGCAGCTTGGCAGGTGCCCTCCTAGCCAAAAACATTCAGTACTTC
CDR3: CASSLAGALLAKNIQYF
V: TRBV5-1
J: TRBJ2-4
size: .
D: .

DNA: TGTGCCAGCAGCTTTGGAAGCGCCTACGAGCAGTACTTC
CDR3: CASSFGSAYEQYF
V: TRBV7-9
J: TRBJ2-7
size: few
D: .

DNA: TGTGCCAGCTCACCACCTCCTGTGGGAGATACGCAGTATTTT
CDR3: CASSPPPVGDTQYF
V: TRBV18
J: TRBJ2-3
size: few
D: .

DNA: TGTGCCAGCAGCCGCGTGGGGACGGTGGGAACAGATACGCAGTATTTT
CDR3: CASSRVGTVGTDTQYF
V: TRBV4-2
J: TRBJ2-3
size: .
D: .

DNA: TGCGCCAGCAGCCAAGATATGGCAAACGCTAATGAAAAACTGTTTTTT
CDR3: CASSQDMANANEKLFF
V: TRBV4-3
J: TRBJ1-4
size: few
D: .

DNA: TGCGCCAGCAGCCATTCGCGGGGTAGCGGGGGTTCAGATACGCAGTATTTT
CDR3: CASSHSRGSGGSDTQYF
V: TRBV4-3
J: TRBJ2-3
size: few
D: TRBD2

DNA: TGCAGCGTTGAAGGCCCCGCTGGCTACACCTTC
CDR3: CSVEGPAGYTF
V: TRBV29-1
J: TRBJ1-2
size: few
D: .